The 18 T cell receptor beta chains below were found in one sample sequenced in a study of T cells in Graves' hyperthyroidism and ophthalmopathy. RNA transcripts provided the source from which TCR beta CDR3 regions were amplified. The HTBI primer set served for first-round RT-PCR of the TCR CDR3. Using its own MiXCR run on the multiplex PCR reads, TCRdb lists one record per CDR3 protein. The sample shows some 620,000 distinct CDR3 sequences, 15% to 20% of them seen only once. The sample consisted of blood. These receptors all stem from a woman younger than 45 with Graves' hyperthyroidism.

This CDR3 reads CASSLGLGGGEQYF. Written as DNA, the CDR3 is TGTGCCAGCAGTTTAGGACTAGGGGGGGGAGAGCAGTACTTC. This chain joins TRBV12-3 or TRBV12-4 and TRBJ2-7; possible D gene TRBD2, 7 bases. The CDR3 has 14 amino acids. Trimming left V 1 base short and J 7 bases short, with 14 bases between.

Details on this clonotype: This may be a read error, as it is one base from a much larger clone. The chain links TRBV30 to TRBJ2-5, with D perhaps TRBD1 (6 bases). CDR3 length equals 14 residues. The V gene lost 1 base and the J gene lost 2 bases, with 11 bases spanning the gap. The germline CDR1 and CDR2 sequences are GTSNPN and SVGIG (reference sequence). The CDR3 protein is CAWSDGQRQETQYF. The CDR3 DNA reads TGTGCCTGGAGTGACGGACAGCGACAAGAGACCCAGTACTTC.

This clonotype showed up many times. The CDR3 here is CASSFGLAAETQYF. CDR3 DNA sequence: TGTGCCAGCAGTTTCGGACTAGCGGCAGAGACCCAGTACTTC. The V gene is TRBV28, the J gene TRBJ2-5; 10 bases fit TRBD2. After removal of 3 bases from V and 4 bases from J, the junction contained 2 bases not matched to a gene. This CDR3 has 14 amino acids. Germline values: CDR1 MDHEN, CDR2 SYDVKM. The full variable domain, rest sourced from reference TRBV28 and TRBJ2-5, is DVKVTQSSRYLVKRTGEKVFLECVQDMDHENMFWYRQDPGLGLRLIYFSYDVKMKEKGDIPEGYSVSREKKERFSLILESASTNQTSMYLCASSFGLAAETQYFGPGTRLLVL.

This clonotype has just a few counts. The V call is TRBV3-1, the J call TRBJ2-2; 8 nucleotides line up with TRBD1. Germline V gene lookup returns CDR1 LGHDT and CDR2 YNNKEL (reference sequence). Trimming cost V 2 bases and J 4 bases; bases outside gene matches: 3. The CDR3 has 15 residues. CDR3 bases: TGTGCCAGCAGCCAACCAGGGGGCGGCACCGGGGAGCTGTTTTTT. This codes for CASSQPGGGTGELFF.

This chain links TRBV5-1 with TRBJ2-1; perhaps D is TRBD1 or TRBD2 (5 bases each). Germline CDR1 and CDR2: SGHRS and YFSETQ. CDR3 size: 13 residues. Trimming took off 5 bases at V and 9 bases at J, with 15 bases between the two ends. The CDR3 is CASRRGSVGEQFF. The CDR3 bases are TGCGCCAGCAGGAGGGGATCCGTCGGTGAGCAGTTCTTC.

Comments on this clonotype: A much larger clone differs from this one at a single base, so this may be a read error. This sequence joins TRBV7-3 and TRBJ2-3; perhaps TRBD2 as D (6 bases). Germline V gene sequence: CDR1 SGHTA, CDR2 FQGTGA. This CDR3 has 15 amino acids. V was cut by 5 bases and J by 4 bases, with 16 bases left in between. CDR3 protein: CASSRGNRGSDTQYF. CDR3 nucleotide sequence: TGTGCCAGCAGCCGCGGGAATCGGGGCTCAGATACGCAGTATTTT.

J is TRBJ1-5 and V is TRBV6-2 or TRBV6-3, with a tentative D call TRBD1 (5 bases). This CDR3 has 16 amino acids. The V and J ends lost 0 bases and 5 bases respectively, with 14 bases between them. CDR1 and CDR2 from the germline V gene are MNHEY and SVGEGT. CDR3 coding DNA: TGTGCCAGCAGTTACTCGATTTACAGGAAGGATCAGCCCCAGCATTTT. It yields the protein CASSYSIYRKDQPQHF.

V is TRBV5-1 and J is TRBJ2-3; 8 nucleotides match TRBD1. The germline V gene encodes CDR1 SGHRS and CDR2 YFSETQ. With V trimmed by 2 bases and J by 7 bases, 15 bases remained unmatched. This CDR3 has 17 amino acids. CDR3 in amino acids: CASSFLYRDRNLYTQYF. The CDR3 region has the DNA TGCGCCAGCAGCTTCCTGTACCGGGACAGGAACTTATATACGCAGTATTTT.

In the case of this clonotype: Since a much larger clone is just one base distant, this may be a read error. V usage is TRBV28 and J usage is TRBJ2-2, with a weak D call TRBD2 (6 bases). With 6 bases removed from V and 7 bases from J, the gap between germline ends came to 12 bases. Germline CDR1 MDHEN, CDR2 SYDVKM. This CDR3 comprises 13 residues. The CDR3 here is CASRAGGVGELFF. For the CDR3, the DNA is TGTGCCAGCAGGGCCGGAGGGGTCGGGGAGCTGTTTTTT.

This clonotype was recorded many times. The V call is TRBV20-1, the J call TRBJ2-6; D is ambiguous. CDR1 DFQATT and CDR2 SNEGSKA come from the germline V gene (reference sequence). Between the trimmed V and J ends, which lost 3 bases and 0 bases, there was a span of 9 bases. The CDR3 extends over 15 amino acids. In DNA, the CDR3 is TGCAGTGCTAGGGCACTGGGCTCTGGGGCCAACGTCCTGACTTTC. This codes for CSARALGSGANVLTF.

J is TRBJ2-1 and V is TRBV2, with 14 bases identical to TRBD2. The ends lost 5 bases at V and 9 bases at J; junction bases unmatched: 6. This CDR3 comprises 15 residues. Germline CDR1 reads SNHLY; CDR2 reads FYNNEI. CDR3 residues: CASSPGLAGEVEQFF. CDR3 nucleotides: TGTGCCAGCAGTCCGGGACTAGCGGGAGAAGTTGAGCAGTTCTTC.

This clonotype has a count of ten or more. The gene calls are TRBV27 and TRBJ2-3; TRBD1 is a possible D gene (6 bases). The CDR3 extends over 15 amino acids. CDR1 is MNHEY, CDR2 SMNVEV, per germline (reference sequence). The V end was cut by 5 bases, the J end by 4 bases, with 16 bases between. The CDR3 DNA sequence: TGTGCCAGCAGTCCCCCAGGGACACGCGCAGATACGCAGTATTTT. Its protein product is CASSPPGTRADTQYF.

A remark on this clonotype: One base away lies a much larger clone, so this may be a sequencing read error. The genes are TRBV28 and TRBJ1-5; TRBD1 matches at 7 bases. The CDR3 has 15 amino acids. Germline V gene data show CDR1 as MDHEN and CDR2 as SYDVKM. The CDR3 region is CTSRNRGNSNQPQHF. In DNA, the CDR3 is TGTACCAGCAGAAACAGGGGAAATAGCAATCAGCCCCAGCATTTT.

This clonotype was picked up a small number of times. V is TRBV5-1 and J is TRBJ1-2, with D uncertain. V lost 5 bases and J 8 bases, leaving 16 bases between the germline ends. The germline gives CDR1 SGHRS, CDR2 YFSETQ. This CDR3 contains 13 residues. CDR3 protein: CASRKTVAEGYTF. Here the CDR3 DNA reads TGCGCCAGCAGAAAGACGGTGGCTGAGGGCTACACCTTC.

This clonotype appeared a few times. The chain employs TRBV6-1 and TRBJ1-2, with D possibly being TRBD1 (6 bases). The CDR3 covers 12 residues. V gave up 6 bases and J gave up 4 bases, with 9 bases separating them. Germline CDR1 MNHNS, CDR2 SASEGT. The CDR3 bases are TGTGCCAGCAGGGGGACACCCTATGGCTACACCTTC. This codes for CASRGTPYGYTF.

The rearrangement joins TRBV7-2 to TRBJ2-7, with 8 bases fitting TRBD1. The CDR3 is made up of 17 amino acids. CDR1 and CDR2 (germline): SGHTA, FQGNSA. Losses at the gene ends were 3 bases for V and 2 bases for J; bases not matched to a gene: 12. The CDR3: CASSFRTGFASTYEQYF. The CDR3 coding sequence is TGTGCCAGCAGCTTTCGGACAGGGTTTGCTTCGACCTACGAGCAGTACTTC.

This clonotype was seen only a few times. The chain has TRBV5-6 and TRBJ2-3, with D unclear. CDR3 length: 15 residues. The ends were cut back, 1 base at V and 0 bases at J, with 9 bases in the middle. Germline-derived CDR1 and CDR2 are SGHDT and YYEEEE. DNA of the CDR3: TGTGCCAGCAGCTTGCGGGTATCCAGCACAGATACGCAGTATTTT. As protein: CASSLRVSSTDTQYF.

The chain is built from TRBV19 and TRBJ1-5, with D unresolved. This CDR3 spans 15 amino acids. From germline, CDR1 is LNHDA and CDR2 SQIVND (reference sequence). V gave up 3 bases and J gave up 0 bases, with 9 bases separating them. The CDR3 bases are TGTGCCAGTAGTATCCGGACCGATAGCAATCAGCCCCAGCATTTT. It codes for CASSIRTDSNQPQHF.